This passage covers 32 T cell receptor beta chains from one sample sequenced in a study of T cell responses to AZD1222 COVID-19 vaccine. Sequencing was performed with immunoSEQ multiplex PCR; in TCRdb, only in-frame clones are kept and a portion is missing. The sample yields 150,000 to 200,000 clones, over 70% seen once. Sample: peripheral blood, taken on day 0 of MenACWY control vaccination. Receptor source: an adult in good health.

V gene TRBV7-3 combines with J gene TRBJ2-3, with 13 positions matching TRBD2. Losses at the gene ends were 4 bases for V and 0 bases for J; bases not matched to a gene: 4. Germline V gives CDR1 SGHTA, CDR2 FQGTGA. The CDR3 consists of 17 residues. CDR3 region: CASSSGLAGTSTDTQYF. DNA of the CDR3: TGTGCCAGCAGCTCGGGACTAGCGGGAACTAGCACAGATACGCAGTATTTT.

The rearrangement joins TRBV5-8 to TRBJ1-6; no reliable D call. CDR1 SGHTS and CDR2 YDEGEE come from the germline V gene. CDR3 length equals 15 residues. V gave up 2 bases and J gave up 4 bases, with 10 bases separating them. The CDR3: CASSFEGLYNSPLHF. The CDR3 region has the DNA TGTGCCAGCAGCTTCGAAGGACTTTATAATTCACCCCTCCACTTT.

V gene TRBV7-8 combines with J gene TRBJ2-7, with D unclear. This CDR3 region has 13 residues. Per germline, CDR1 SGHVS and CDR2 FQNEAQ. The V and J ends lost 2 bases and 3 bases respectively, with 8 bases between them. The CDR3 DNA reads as TGTGCCAGCAGCTTACCCGCCCGCTACGAGCAGTACTTC. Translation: CASSLPARYEQYF.

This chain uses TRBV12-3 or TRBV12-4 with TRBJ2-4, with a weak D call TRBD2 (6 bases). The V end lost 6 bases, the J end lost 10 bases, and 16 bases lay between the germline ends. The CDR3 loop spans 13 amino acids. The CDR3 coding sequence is TGTGCCAGCAGGGACACAGTGGCGGGGATTCAGTACTTC. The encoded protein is CASRDTVAGIQYF.

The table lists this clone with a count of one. CDR3 in amino acids: CATSNPRSGYTF. The CDR3, as DNA: TGTGCCACCAGCAATCCGAGGAGTGGCTACACCTTC. J is TRBJ1-2 and V is TRBV15; no firm D call. This CDR3 has 12 amino acids. V was trimmed by 4 bases and J by 7 bases, leaving 10 bases between them. Per the germline V gene, CDR1 is LNHNV and CDR2 is YYDKDF (reference sequence). Together with reference TRBV15 and TRBJ1-2, the CDR3 gives the full variable domain: DAMVIQNPRYQVTQFGKPVTLSCSQTLNHNVMYWYQQKSSQAPKLLFHYYDKDFNNEADTPDNFQSRRPNTSFCFLDIRSPGLGDTAMYLCATSNPRSGYTFGSGTRLTVV.

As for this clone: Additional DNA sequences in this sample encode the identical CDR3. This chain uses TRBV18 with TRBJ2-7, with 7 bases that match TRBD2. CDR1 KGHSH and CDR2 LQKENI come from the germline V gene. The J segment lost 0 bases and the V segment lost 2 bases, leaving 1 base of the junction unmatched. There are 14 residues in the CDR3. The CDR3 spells CASSPSGGSYEQYF. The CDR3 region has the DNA TGTGCCAGCTCACCATCGGGGGGCTCCTACGAGCAGTACTTC.

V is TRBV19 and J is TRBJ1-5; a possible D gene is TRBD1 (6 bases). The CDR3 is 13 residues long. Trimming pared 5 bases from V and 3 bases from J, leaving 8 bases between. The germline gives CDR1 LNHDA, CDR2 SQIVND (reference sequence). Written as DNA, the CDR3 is TGTGCCAGTAGTGACAGGACCAATCAGCCCCAGCATTTT. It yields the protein CASSDRTNQPQHF.

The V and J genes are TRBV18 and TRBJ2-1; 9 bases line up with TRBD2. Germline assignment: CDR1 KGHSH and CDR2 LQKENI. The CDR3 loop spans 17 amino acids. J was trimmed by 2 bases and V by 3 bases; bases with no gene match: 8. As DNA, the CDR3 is TGTGCCAGCTCACCTTCTTATAGCGGGAGCCCCTACAATGAGCAGTTCTTC. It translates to CASSPSYSGSPYNEQFF.

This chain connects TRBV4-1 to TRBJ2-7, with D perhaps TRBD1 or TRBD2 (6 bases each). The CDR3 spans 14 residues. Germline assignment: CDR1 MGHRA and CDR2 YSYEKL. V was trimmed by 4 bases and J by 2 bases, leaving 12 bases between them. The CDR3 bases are TGCGCCAGCAGCCTAGTGGAGGGGGCCTACGAGCAGTACTTC. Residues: CASSLVEGAYEQYF.

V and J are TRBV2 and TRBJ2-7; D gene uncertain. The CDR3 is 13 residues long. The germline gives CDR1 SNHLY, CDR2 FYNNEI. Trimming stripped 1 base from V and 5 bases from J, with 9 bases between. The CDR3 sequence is CASSEGMRDEQYF. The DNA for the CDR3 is TGTGCCAGCAGTGAAGGGATGCGTGACGAGCAGTACTTC.

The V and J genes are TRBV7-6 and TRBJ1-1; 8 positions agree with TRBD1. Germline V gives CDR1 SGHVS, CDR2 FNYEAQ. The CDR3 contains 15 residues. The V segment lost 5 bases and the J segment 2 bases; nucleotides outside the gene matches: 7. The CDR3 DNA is TGTGCCAGCAGCCTGGGACAGGCGAGTAACACTGAAGCTTTCTTT. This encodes CASSLGQASNTEAFF.

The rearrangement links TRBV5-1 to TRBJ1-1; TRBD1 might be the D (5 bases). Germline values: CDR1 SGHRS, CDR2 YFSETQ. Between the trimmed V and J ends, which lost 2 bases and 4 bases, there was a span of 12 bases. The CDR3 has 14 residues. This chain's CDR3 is CASSFSTGTTEAFF. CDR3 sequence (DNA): TGCGCCAGCAGCTTTTCGACCGGGACCACTGAAGCTTTCTTT.

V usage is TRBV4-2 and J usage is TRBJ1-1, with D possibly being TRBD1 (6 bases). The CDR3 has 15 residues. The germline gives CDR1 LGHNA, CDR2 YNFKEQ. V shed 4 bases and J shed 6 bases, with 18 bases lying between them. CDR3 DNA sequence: TGTGCCAGCAGCCCCACTGGAACAGGGAGGGCTGAAGCTTTCTTT. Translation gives CASSPTGTGRAEAFF.

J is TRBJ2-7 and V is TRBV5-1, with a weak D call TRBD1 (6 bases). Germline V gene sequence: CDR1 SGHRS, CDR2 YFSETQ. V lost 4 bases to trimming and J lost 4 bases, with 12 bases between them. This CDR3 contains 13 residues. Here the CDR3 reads CASSTGTPYEQYF. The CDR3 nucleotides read TGCGCCAGCAGCACGGGGACACCTTACGAGCAGTACTTC. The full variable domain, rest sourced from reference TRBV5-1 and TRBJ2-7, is KAGVTQTPRYLIKTRGQQVTLSCSPISGHRSVSWYQQTPGQGLQFLFEYFSETQRNKGNFPGRFSGRQFSNSRSEMNVSTLELGDSALYLCASSTGTPYEQYFGPGTRLTVT.

CDR3 in DNA: TGTGCCAGCAGTGAAACCGGGACCTTCTACGAGCAGTACTTC. Its translation: CASSETGTFYEQYF. The V gene is TRBV28, the J gene TRBJ2-7, with D tentatively TRBD1 or TRBD2 (5 bases each). This CDR3 contains 14 residues. V was cut by 5 bases and J by 3 bases, with 14 bases left in between. The germline CDR1 and CDR2 sequences are MDHEN and SYDVKM.

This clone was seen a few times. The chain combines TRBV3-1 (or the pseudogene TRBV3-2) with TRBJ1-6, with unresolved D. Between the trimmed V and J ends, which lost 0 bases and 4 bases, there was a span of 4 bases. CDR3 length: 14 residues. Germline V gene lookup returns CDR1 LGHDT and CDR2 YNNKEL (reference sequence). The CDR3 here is CASSQDGYNSPLHF. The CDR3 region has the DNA TGTGCCAGCAGCCAAGATGGGTATAATTCACCCCTCCACTTT.

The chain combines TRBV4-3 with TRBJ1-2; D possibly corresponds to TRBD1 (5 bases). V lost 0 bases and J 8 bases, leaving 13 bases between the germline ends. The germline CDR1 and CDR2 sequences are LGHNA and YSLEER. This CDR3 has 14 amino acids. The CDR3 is CASSQERQGRGYTF. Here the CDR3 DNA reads TGCGCCAGCAGCCAAGAGCGGCAGGGACGCGGCTACACCTTC.

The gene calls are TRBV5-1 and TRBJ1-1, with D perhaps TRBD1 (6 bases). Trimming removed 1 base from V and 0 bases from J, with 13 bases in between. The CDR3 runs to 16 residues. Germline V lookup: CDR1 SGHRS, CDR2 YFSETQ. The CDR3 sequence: CASSLFTGPMNTEAFF. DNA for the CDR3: TGCGCCAGCAGCTTGTTCACAGGGCCGATGAACACTGAAGCTTTCTTT. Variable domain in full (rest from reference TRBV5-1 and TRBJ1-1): KAGVTQTPRYLIKTRGQQVTLSCSPISGHRSVSWYQQTPGQGLQFLFEYFSETQRNKGNFPGRFSGRQFSNSRSEMNVSTLELGDSALYLCASSLFTGPMNTEAFFGQGTRLTVV.

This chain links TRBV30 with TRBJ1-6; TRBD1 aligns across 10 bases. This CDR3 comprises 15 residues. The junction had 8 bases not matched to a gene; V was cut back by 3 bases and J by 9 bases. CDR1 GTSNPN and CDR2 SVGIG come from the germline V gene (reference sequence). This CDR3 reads CAWSLYGQGGSPLHF. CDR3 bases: TGTGCCTGGAGCTTATATGGACAGGGGGGTTCACCCCTCCACTTT.

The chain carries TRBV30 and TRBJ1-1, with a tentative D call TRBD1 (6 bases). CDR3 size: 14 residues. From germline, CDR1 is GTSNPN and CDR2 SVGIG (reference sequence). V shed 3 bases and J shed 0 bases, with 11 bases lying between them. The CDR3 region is CAWRRQVMNTEAFF. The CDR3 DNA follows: TGTGCCTGGAGGAGACAGGTAATGAACACTGAAGCTTTCTTT.

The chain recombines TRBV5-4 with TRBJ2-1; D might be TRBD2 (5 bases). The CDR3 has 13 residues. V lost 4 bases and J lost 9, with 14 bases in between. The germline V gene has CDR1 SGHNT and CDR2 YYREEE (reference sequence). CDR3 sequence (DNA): TGTGCCAGCAGCGGTTTCGATGGGAGTGAGCAGTTCTTC. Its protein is CASSGFDGSEQFF.

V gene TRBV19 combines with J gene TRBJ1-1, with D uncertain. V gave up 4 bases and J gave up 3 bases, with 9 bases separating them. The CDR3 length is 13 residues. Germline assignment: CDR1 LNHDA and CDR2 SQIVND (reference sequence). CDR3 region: CASSTQLDTEAFF. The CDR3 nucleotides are TGTGCCAGTAGTACTCAACTAGACACTGAAGCTTTCTTT.

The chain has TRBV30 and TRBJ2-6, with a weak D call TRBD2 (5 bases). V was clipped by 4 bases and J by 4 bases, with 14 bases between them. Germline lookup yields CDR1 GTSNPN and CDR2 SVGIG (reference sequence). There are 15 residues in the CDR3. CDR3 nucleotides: TGTGCCTGGACGAGGGAGTCCTCGGGGGCCAACGTCCTGACTTTC. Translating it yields CAWTRESSGANVLTF.

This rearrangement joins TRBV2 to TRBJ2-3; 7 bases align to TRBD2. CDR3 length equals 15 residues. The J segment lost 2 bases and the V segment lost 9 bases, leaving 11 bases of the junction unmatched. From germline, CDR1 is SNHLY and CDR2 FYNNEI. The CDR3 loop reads CASRPGLTYTDTQYF. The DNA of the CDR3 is TGTGCCAGTCGTCCGGGACTAACGTACACAGATACGCAGTATTTT.

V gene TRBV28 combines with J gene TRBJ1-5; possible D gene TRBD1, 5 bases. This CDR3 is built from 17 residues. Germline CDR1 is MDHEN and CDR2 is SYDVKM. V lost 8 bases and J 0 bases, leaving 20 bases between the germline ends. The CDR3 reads CASPRVYKPYSNQPQHF. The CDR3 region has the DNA TGTGCCAGCCCCAGGGTCTACAAGCCTTATAGCAATCAGCCCCAGCATTTT. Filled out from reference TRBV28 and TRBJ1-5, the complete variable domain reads DVKVTQSSRYLVKRTGEKVFLECVQDMDHENMFWYRQDPGLGLRLIYFSYDVKMKEKGDIPEGYSVSREKKERFSLILESASTNQTSMYLCASPRVYKPYSNQPQHFGDGTRLSIL.

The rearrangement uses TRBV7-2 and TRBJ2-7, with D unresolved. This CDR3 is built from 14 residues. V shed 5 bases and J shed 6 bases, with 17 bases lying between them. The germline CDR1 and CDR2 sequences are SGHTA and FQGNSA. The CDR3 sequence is CASSLRYRDSEQYF. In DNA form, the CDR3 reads TGTGCCAGCAGCCTTCGTTATCGAGACTCCGAGCAGTACTTC. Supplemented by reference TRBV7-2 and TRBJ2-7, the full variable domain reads GAGVSQSPSNKVTEKGKDVELRCDPISGHTALYWYRQSLGQGLEFLIYFQGNSAPDKSGLPSDRFSAERTGGSVSTLTIQRTQQEDSAVYLCASSLRYRDSEQYFGPGTRLTVT.

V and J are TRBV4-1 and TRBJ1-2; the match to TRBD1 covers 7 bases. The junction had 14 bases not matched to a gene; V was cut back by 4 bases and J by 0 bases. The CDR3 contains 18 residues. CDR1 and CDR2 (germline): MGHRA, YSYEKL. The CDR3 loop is CASSRTLTGRGTNYGYTF. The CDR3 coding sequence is TGCGCCAGCAGCCGCACCCTGACAGGGAGGGGGACTAACTATGGCTACACCTTC.

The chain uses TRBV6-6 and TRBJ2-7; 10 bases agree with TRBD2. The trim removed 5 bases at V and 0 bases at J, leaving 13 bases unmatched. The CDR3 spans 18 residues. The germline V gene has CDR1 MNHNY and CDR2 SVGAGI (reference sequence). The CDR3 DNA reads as TGTGCCAGCAGTCTAGACGGCCTCCTAGCGGGAGTCTCCTACGAGCAGTACTTC. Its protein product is CASSLDGLLAGVSYEQYF.

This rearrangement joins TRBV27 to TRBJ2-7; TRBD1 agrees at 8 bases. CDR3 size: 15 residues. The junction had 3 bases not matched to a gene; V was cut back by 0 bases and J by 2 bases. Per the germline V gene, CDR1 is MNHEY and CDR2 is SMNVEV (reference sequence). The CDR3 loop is CASSLSGTGTYEQYF. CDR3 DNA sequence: TGTGCCAGCAGTTTATCAGGGACAGGCACCTACGAGCAGTACTTC.

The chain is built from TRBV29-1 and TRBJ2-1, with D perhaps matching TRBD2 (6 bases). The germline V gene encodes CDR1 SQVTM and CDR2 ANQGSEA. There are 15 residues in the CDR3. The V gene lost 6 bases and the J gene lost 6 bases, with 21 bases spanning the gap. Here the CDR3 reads CSVPSGGTFANEQFF. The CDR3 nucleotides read TGCAGCGTCCCATCGGGCGGGACTTTTGCCAATGAGCAGTTCTTC.

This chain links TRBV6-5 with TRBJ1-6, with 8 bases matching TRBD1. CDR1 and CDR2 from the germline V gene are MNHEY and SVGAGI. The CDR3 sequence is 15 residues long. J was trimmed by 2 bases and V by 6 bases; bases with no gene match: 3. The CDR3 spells CASSDRGPYNSPLHF. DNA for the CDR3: TGTGCCAGCAGCGACAGGGGTCCCTATAATTCACCCCTCCACTTT.

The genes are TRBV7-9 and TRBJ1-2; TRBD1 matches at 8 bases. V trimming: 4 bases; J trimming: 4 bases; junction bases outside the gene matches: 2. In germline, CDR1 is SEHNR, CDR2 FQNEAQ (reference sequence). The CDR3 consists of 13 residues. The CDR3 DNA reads TGTGCCAGCAGCTCGACAGGGGTCTATGGCTACACCTTC. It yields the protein CASSSTGVYGYTF. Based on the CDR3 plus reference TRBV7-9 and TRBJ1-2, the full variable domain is DTGVSQNPRHKITKRGQNVTFRCDPISEHNRLYWYRQTLGQGPEFLTYFQNEAQLEKSRLLSDRFSAERPKGSFSTLEIQRTEQGDSAMYLCASSSTGVYGYTFGSGTRLTVV.